The sequence of this T cell receptor (beta chain) was determined in a study of graft-versus-host responses after intestinal transplantation. The overall study: Multivisceral, liver-intestinal, or isolated intestinal grafts were transplanted into recipients. Study-wide points: Within the allografts of patients who had graft-donor T cell macrochimerism, graft-versus-host to host-versus-graft clonal ratios were high.

The protocol was immunoSEQ multiplex PCR, while the TCRdb copy is restricted to in-frame clones and leaves out a portion. The table lists about 89,000 clones, 80% to 95% of them singletons, with about 0.3% in the top ten. A word on this clone: Its antigen is currently unknown.

This CDR3 spans 12 amino acids. V was trimmed by 3 bases and J by 1 base, leaving 3 bases between them. In germline, CDR1 is SGHDN, CDR2 FVKESK. J is TRBJ2-5 and V is TRBV14; D unresolved. Sequenced material: unstimulated CD4+ T cells sorted from spleen or lymph node cells, taken before intestinal transplant. The source of this sequence is a human donor who received an intestinal transplant. CDR3 in DNA: TGTGCCAGCAGCCACGGCCAAGAGACCCAGTACTTC. It specifies CASSHGQETQYF.